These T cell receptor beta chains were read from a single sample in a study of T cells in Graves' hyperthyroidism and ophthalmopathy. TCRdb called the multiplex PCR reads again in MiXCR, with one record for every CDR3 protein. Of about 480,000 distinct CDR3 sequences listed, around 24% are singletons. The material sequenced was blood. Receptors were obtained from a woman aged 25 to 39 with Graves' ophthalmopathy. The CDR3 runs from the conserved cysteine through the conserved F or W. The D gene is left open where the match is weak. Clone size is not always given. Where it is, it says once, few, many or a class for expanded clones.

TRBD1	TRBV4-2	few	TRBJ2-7	CASSQEDRYSYEQYF	TGTGCCAGCAGCCAAGAGGACAGGTACTCCTACGAGCAGTACTTC
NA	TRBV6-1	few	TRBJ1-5	CASSDGSYSNQPQHF	TGTGCCAGCAGTGACGGCAGCTATAGCAATCAGCCCCAGCATTTT
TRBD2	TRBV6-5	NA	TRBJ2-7	CASSYTTGTRFEQYF	TGTGCCAGCAGTTACACAACAGGGACTAGGTTCGAGCAGTACTTC
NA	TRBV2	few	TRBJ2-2	CASRGFRGTGELFF	TGTGCCAGCAGGGGATTCAGGGGCACCGGGGAGCTGTTTTTT
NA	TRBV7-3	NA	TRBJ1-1	CASSFGGKSTEAFF	TGTGCCAGCAGCTTCGGGGGCAAAAGCACTGAAGCTTTCTTT
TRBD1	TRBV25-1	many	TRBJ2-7	CASSAWTGRSSYEQYF	TGTGCCAGCAGTGCCTGGACAGGGCGAAGCTCCTACGAGCAGTACTTC
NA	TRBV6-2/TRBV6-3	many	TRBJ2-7	CASSYMGYEQYF	TGTGCCAGCAGTTACATGGGCTACGAGCAGTACTTC
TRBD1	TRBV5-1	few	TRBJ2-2	CASRDGTGPGELFF	TGCGCCAGCAGGGATGGGACAGGGCCCGGGGAGCTGTTTTTT
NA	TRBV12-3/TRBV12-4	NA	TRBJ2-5	CASSLRQGWKETQYF	TGTGCCAGCAGTTTACGGCAGGGGTGGAAAGAGACCCAGTACTTC
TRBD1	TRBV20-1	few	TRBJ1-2	CSARTGEGGCTF	TGCAGTGCTAGGACAGGGGAGGGTGGCTGCACCTTC
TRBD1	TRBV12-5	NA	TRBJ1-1	CASGGTAEAFF	TGTGCTAGCGGGGGGACAGCTGAAGCTTTCTTT
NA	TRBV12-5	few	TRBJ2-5	CASGLVVGLIGETQYF	TGTGCTAGTGGTTTGGTGGTGGGGTTGATAGGCGAGACCCAGTACTTC
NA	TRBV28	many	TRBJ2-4	CASARTLLGIQYF	TGTGCCAGCGCCAGGACCCTCCTTGGCATTCAGTACTTC
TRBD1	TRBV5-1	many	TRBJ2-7	CASRPQATGGTEQYF	TGCGCCAGCAGGCCCCAAGCGACAGGGGGCACCGAGCAGTACTTC
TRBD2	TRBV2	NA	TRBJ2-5	CASRRTSGGEETQYF	TGTGCCAGCAGGAGGACTAGCGGGGGAGAAGAGACCCAGTACTTC